Described below is a single T cell receptor beta chain sequence and its context. The specificity of this receptor is unknown. Qualities for individual bases were not recorded, and no much larger clone is one base off. TCRbeta CDR3 regions were amplified from genomic DNA using the immunoSEQ Assay, a bias-controlled multiplex PCR. Concerning the study's data processing: Nucleated cell counts per sample were estimated from amplification of reference gene primers within the assay. To quantify the absolute abundance of each unique TCRbeta CDR3 rearrangement, sequence reads were collapsed and filtered. For each sample, productive Simpson clonality was calculated as the square root of Simpson's diversity index over productive rearrangements. TCRdb took this table from immuneACCESS and kept in-frame rearrangements with V and J called. Such tables lack part of the clones; where checked against another copy, unresolved V genes explain under half of the gap, and the rest is unexplained. That table furnishes V, J and clone size, whereas the DNA furnished D and trimming. The sample table records about 270,000 clones; approximately 85% of these occur just once. 13% of the sample is held by the ten biggest clonotypes.

The collaborating institutions used their own protocols to collect whole blood in K2EDTA tubes. For TCRbeta analysis, collaborators shipped samples in one of three forms: frozen whole blood, isolated PBMCs, or DNA extracted from either of those sample types. This sample was taken from a study of blood T cell repertoires in COVID-19 (dated by TCRdb to 2020 to 2021). Some background on the complete study: Collaborator samples came from the United States, Italy and Spain and covered acute and convalescent phases of COVID-19. Where available, HLA class I and class II types were taken from metadata supplied by the sample provider and were not determined by assay-based typing. Nearly every sample came with metadata listing a de-identified subject ID, COVID-19 status, age in years and sex. The samples were drawn from the first 160 participants of the ongoing ImmuneRACE study and from 950 to 1,500 subjects provided by 6 global collaborators. The repertoires were released in a freely available public database meant as a resource for research on the immune response to SARS-CoV-2. The dataset comprised deeply sampled blood TCRbeta repertoires from subjects exposed to, actively infected with, or recovered from COVID-19. The material from the prospective study consisted of cDNA or gDNA derived from T cells, B-cell-depleted T cells, or PBMCs. Beyond this particular receptor, the publication reports: The amount of clinical and demographic metadata varied by source and participant and was provided uncurated.

Reading the germline V gene gives CDR1 SGHTA and CDR2 FQGTGA. The CDR3, cysteine through phenylalanine, is 14 amino acids long. Solely the CDR3 DNA is kept, with 42 bases framed from the first base. V is trimmed back by 2 bases and J by 6 bases, and the junction contains 4 bases that no gene match accounts for. The chain uses TRBV7-3 and TRBJ2-1; 7 central nucleotides agree with TRBD2. Sample: peripheral blood. The source is a human donor in a cohort sampled during active COVID-19. The CDR3 reads as follows: CASSLGLVGNEQFF. The DNA sequence is TGTGCCAGCAGCTTAGGACTAGTTGGCAATGAGCAGTTCTTC.